The clone carrying this T cell receptor beta chain was observed a single time. The data originate from a study of graft-versus-host responses after intestinal transplantation. About the study: Transplant types were multivisceral, liver-intestinal, or isolated intestinal. Regarding the study as a whole: Early post-transplant HvG declines tracked with peak circulating GvH clone levels. The recipient marrow held GvH clones, and some of them showed up first in ileum or blood.

Libraries were prepared by immunoSEQ multiplex PCR; TCRdb keeps only in-frame clonotypes and omits some of them. The sample has just over 20,000 clones, about 43% seen once; the top ten hold more than 1.5%. This CDR3 comprises 15 residues. The germline gives CDR1 GTSNPN, CDR2 SVGIG (reference sequence). J lost 0 bases, V lost 0 bases, and 3 bases had no gene match. The study plated 200,000 CFSE-labeled responders with 200,000 irradiated, violet-dye-labeled stimulators. At the end of the reaction, proliferating CFSE-low CD3+CD4+ and CD3+CD8+ responders were sorted. The clonotype was recovered from a human patient who received an intestinal transplant. This sequence joins TRBV30 and TRBJ2-3, with 7 bases aligning to TRBD2. Material: alloreactive CD8+ T cells from a mixed lymphocyte reaction culture, obtained before intestinal transplant. Specified subset: CFSE-low proliferating T cells sorted from roughly six-day pre-transplant mixed lymphocyte reaction (GvH or HvG direction). CDR3 nucleotides: TGTGCCTGGAGTGTACTAGCGACTAGCACAGATACGCAGTATTTT. Translated: CAWSVLATSTDTQYF.